This paragraph reports one TCR beta chain. These data come from a study of blood T cell repertoires in COVID-19. For the study at large: The cDNA or gDNA used as material had been derived from T cells, B-cell-depleted T cells, or PBMCs.

The table came from immunoSEQ multiplex PCR; TCRdb's copy has only in-frame clones and leaves some out. The repertoire holds roughly 250,000 clones, about 70% seen once, with around 3.4% in the top ten. The germline CDR1 and CDR2 sequences are LGHDT and YNNKEL (reference sequence). This CDR3 has 15 amino acids. The V end was cut by 1 base, the J end by 0 bases, with 8 bases between. The sequenced material came from peripheral blood. The clonotype comes from an elderly woman with acute or convalescent COVID-19. This rearrangement joins TRBV3-1 (or the pseudogene TRBV3-2) to TRBJ2-3, with a tentative D call TRBD2 (5 bases). The CDR3 sequence: CASSQGSGSTDTQYF. The CDR3 nucleotides read TGTGCCAGCAGCCAAGGGAGCGGAAGCACAGATACGCAGTATTTT.